The source of this T cell receptor beta chain is a study of cytomegalovirus exposure and HLA in healthy donors (dated by TCRdb to the late 2010s). Broadly, across the study: According to a later analysis, the approximately 130 validation repertoires were produced on the same platform as the roughly 600 repertoires of the first cohort. Along with the 666-subject first cohort, a separate validation cohort of approximately 110 different subjects was used. The study aimed to test whether cataloging public T cell receptors could reveal signatures of past pathogen exposure. High-throughput TCR immunosequencing, statistical association of individual TCRs with disease status, and machine learning were combined to predict cytomegalovirus infection status.

Library creation used the immunoSEQ multiplex PCR assay. On the study's bioinformatics: A statistical classification framework was developed to diagnose cytomegalovirus status using the catalog of TCR beta chain sequences. Held by TCRdb, this immuneACCESS table contains in-frame sequences only and omits some clones. Under half of the omission traces to an unresolved V gene where checked; the cause of the rest is unknown. D and trimming were read from the DNA, whereas the V and J calls and clone size are those reported in that table. The sample table lists 110,000 to 150,000 clones, 85% to 90% of them with a count of one. Of the sample, approximately 8.5% falls within the top ten clones. Looking up the germline V gene (reference sequence) yields CDR1 LNHDA and CDR2 SQIVND. Germline trimming: 3 bases from V, 6 bases from J; junction bases outside gene matches: 10. The CDR3 holds 15 amino acids from the cysteine to the phenylalanine. Solely the CDR3 DNA is kept, with 45 bases framed from the first base.

On this clone itself: Its antigen remains unidentified. No clone much larger than this one lies a single base away; base qualities are absent.

Separate from the approximately 670-subject first cohort, the validation cohort of 90 to 150 subjects was the group to which the donors belonged. The research as a whole found: The study gave a list of more than 150 TCR beta chains associated with cytomegalovirus. A later analysis lacked HLA typing for the validation cohort, so it scored co-occurrence in that cohort across all 120 or so repertoires. The authors suggested that the approach could potentially be extended to other disease states and immunological phenotypes. Across donors, most TCR sequences were observed very rarely, whereas some public TCRs were present in many individuals. The classifier was reported to diagnose cytomegalovirus status with high specificity and sensitivity in both the original and validation cohorts. Of the cluster scores, about 94% were above 0 in a later analysis, which found that TCRs clustered in the first cohort also tended to co-occur in the 95 to 150 validation repertoires. A few of the identified cytomegalovirus-associated TCR beta chains were confirmed in vitro to be specific for cytomegalovirus antigens.

This receptor was obtained from a woman under 30 in good health and CMV-seropositive. In this chain, TRBV19 is recombined with TRBJ1-2, with 7 junctional bases fitting TRBD1. The sample taken for sequencing was PBMCs. The bases read TGTGCCAGTAGTATGGGTGACAGGGAACGCGATGGCTACACCTTC. The encoded protein is CASSMGDRERDGYTF.